This entry describes one TCR beta chain. Its antigen is currently unknown. A much larger clone lies one base from this, so it may be a read error. Using its own MiXCR run on the PCR reads, TCRdb lists one record per CDR3 protein. The sample lists about 640,000 distinct CDR3 sequences; less than 20% were seen once. This specimen comes from a study of molecular identifiers for immune sequencing clone quantification. Overall study findings and caveats: Shared barcodes on identical TCR molecules could underestimate the sizes of highly expanded clones. Spiked Jurkat TCR RNA from one cell was reportedly detectable among fewer than 1.3 million naive cells.

This receptor was taken from a human donor in good health. Some libraries in this study had Jurkat cell RNA spiked in. The specimen sequenced was naive CD8+ T cells from blood, with Jurkat cell RNA spiked in. Subset in this sample: FACS-sorted CD8+CD4-CCR7+CD45RA+ naive T cells.

This chain's CDR3 is CASSYSMGEGGYSNQSQHF. Here the CDR3 DNA reads TGTGCCAGCAGTTACTCGATGGGGGAAGGGGGATATAGCAATCAGTCCCAGCATTTT. The chain uses TRBV6-2 or TRBV6-3 and TRBJ1-5, with D possibly matching TRBD1 (6 bases). This CDR3 is 19 amino acids long. CDR1 and CDR2 from the germline V gene are MNHEY and SVGEGT.